The sequence of this T cell receptor beta chain was determined in a study of T cells in Graves' hyperthyroidism and ophthalmopathy. V lost 4 bases, J lost 3 bases, and 9 bases lay in between. Germline V gives CDR1 LGHDT, CDR2 YNNKEL (reference sequence). The CDR3 loop spans 13 amino acids. It was RNA transcripts that yielded the amplified TCR beta CDR3 regions. The primer set for the first-round RT-PCR of the TCR CDR3 was HTBI. TCRdb processed the multiplex PCR reads anew with MiXCR; each CDR3 protein has one entry. This sample has about 480,000 distinct CDR3 sequences, with 13% to 15% found just once. This clonotype appeared many times.

Sequencing was carried out using blood. V is TRBV3-1 and J is TRBJ1-2; D may be TRBD1 (5 bases). The source of this sequence is a woman aged 18 to 35 with Graves' hyperthyroidism. The CDR3 sequence is CASSLRVDYGYTF. The CDR3 bases are TGTGCCAGCAGCCTCAGGGTCGACTATGGCTACACCTTC.